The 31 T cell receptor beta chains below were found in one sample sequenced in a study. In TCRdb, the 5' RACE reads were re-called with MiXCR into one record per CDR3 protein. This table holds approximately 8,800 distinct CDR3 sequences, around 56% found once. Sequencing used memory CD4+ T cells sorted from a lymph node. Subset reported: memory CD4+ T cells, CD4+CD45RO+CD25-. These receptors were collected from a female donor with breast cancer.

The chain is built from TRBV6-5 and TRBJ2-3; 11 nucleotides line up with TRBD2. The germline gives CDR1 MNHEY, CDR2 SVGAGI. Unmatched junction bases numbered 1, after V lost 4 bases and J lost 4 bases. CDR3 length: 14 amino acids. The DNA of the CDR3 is TGTGCCAGCAGTTTAGCGGGGGGGGCAGATACGCAGTATTTT. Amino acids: CASSLAGGADTQYF.

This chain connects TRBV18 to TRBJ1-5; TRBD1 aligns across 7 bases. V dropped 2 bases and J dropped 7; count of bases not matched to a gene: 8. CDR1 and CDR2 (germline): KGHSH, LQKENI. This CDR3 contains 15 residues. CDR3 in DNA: TGTGCCAGCTCACCAGGGAGACAGGGATACCAGCCCCAGCATTTT. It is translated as CASSPGRQGYQPQHF.

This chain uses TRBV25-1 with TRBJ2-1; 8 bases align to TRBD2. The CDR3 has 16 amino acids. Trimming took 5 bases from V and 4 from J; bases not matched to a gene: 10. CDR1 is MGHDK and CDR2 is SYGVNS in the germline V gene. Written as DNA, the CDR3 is TGTGCCAGCAGTATATCCAGCGCGGGAGGTTACAATGAGCAGTTCTTC. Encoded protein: CASSISSAGGYNEQFF.

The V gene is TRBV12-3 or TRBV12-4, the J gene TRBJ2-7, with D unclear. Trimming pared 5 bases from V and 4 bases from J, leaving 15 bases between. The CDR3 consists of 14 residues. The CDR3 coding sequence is TGTGCCAGCAGTCCCCGGGCAGGTCAGTACGAGCAGTACTTC. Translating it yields CASSPRAGQYEQYF.

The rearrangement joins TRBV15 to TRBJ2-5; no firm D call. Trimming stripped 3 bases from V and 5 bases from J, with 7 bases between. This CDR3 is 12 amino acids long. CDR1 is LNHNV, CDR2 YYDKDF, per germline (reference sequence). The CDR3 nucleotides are TGTGCCACCAGCAGTTTGACGGAGACCCAGTACTTC. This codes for CATSSLTETQYF.

The CDR3 here is CASSWKAGGNQPQHF. The CDR3 DNA sequence: TGTGCCAGCAGTTGGAAGGCAGGGGGCAATCAGCCCCAGCATTTT. The chain couples TRBV6-6 to TRBJ1-5; tentatively, D is TRBD1 (6 bases). The CDR3 spans 15 residues. V shed 4 bases and J shed 2 bases, with 12 bases lying between them. Germline values: CDR1 MNHNY, CDR2 SVGAGI (reference sequence).

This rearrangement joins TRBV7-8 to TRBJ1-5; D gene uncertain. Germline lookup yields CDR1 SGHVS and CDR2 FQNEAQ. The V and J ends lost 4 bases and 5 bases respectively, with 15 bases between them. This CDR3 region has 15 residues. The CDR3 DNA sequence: TGTGCCAGCAGCTGGTCAAGGGCAGGCCATCAGCCCCAGCATTTT. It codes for CASSWSRAGHQPQHF. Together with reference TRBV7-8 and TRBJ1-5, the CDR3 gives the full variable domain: GAGVSQSPRYKVAKRGQDVALRCDPISGHVSLFWYQQALGQGPEFLTYFQNEAQLDKSGLPSDRFFAERPEGSVSTLKIQRTQQEDSAVYLCASSWSRAGHQPQHFGDGTRLSIL.

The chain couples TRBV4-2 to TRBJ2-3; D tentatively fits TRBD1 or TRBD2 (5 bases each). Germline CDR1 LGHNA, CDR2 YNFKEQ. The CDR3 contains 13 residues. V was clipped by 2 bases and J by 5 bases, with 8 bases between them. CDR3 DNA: TGTGCCAGCAGCCAAAGGGACCTAGATACGCAGTATTTT. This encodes CASSQRDLDTQYF.

CDR3 sequence: CSATPLAGGPGSEQFF. For the CDR3, the DNA is TGCAGTGCCACTCCTCTAGCGGGGGGACCAGGGAGTGAGCAGTTCTTC. This sequence joins TRBV20-1 and TRBJ2-1; 11 bases map to TRBD2. The V and J ends lost 6 bases and 9 bases, in that order; junction bases with no gene match: 16. The germline V gene has CDR1 DFQATT and CDR2 SNEGSKA (reference sequence). This CDR3 contains 16 residues.

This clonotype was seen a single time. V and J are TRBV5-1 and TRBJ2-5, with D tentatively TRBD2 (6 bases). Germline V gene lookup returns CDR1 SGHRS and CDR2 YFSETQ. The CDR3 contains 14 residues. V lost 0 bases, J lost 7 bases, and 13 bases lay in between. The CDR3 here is CASSLEPPGRTQYF. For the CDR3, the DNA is TGCGCCAGCAGCTTGGAACCTCCCGGGAGGACCCAGTACTTC.

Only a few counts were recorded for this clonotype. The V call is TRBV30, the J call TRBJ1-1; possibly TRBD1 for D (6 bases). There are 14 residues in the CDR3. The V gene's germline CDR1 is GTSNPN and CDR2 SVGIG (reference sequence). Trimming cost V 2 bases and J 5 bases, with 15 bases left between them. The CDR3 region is CAWSINRVGTEAFF. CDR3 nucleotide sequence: TGTGCCTGGAGTATTAACAGGGTCGGAACTGAAGCTTTCTTT. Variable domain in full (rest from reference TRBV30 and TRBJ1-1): SQTIHQWPATLVQPVGSPLSLECTVEGTSNPNLYWYRQAAGRGLQLLFYSVGIGQISSEVPQNLSASRPQDRQFILSSKKLLLSDSGFYLCAWSINRVGTEAFFGQGTRLTVV.

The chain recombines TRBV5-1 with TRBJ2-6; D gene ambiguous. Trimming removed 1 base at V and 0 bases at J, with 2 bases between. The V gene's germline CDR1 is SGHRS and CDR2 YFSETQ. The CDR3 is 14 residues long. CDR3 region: CASSLSSGANVLTF. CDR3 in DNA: TGCGCCAGCAGCTTGTCCTCTGGGGCCAACGTCCTGACTTTC.

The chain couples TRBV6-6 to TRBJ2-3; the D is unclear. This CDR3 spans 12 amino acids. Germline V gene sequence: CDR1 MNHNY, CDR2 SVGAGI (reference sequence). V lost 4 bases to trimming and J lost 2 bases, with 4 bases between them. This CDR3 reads CASSLHTDTQYF. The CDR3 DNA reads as TGTGCCAGCAGTTTACACACAGATACGCAGTATTTT.

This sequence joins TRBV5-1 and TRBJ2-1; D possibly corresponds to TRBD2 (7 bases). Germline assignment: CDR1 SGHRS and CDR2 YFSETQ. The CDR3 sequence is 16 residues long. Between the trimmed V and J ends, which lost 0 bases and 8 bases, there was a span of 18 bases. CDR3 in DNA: TGCGCCAGCAGCTTGGACTTAGGCGGGGGCCTCGATGAGCAGTTCTTC. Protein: CASSLDLGGGLDEQFF.

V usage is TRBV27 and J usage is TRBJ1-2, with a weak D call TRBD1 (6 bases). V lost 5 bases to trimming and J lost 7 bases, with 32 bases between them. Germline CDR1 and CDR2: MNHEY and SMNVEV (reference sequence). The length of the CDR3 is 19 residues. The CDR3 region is CASSAYGRVLSRTRGGYTF. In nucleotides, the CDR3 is TGTGCCAGCAGTGCATACGGCAGGGTGCTATCGAGAACCAGGGGTGGCTACACCTTC.

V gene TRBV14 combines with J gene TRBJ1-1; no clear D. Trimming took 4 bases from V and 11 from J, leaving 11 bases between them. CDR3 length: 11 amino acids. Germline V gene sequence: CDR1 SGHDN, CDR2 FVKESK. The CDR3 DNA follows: TGTGCCAGCAGCCGGGCCTCGCAGGCTTTCTTT. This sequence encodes CASSRASQAFF.

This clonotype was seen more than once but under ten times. The CDR3, as DNA: TGTGCCAGCAGTTACAGGAAAGAGACCCAGTACTTC. Amino acids: CASSYRKETQYF. The chain combines TRBV28 with TRBJ2-5; tentatively, D is TRBD1 (5 bases). The V end was cut by 4 bases, the J end by 3 bases, with 6 bases between. This CDR3 contains 12 residues. Germline V CDR1 and CDR2: MDHEN, SYDVKM. Full variable domain (outside the CDR3, taken from reference TRBV28 and TRBJ2-5): DVKVTQSSRYLVKRTGEKVFLECVQDMDHENMFWYRQDPGLGLRLIYFSYDVKMKEKGDIPEGYSVSREKKERFSLILESASTNQTSMYLCASSYRKETQYFGPGTRLLVL.

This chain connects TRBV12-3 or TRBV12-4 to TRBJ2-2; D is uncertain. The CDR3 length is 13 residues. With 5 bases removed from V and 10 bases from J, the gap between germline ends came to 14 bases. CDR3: CASSRPMPSELFF. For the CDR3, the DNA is TGTGCCAGCAGTCGCCCTATGCCATCGGAGCTGTTTTTT.

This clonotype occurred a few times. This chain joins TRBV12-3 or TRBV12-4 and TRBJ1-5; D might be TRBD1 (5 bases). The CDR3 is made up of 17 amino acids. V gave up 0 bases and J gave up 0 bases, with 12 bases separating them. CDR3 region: CASSLASSGFSNQPQHF. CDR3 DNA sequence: TGTGCCAGCAGTTTAGCATCTTCAGGGTTTAGCAATCAGCCCCAGCATTTT.

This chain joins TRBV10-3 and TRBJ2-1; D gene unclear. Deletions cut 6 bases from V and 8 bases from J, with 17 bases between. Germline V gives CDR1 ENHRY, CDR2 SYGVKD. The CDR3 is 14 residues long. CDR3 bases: TGTGCCATCAGGGAACTCACTGGCAGCGATGAGCAGTTCTTC. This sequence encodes CAIRELTGSDEQFF.

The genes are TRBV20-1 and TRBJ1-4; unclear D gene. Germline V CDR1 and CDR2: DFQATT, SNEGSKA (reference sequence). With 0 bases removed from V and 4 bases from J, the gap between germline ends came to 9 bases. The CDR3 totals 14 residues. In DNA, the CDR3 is TGCAGTGCTAGAGAAGGCCGGGGTAATGAAAAACTGTTTTTT. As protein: CSAREGRGNEKLFF.

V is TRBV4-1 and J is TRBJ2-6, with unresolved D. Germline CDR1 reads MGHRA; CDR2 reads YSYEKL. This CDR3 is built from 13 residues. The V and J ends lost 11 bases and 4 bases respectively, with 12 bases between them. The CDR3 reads CASGATGANVLTF. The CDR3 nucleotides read TGCGCCTCCGGCGCTACCGGGGCCAACGTCCTGACTTTC.

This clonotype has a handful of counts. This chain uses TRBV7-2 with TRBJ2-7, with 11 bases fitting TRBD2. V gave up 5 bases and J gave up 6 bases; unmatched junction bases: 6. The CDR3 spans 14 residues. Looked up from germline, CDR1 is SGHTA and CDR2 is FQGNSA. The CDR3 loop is CASSPTSGTAEQYF. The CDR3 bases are TGTGCCAGCAGCCCGACTAGCGGGACTGCCGAGCAGTACTTC.

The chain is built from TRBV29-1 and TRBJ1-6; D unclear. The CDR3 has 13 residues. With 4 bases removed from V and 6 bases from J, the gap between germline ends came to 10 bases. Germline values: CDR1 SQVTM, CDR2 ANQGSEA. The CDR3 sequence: CSVAQEINSPLHF. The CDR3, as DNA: TGCAGCGTTGCTCAGGAGATTAATTCACCCCTCCACTTT.

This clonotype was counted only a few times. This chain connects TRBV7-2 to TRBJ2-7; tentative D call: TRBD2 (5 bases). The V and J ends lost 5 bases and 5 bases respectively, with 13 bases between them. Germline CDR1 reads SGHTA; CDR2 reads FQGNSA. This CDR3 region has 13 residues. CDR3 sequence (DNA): TGTGCCAGCAGCCGAGGGATAAACAACGAGCAGTACTTC. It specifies CASSRGINNEQYF.

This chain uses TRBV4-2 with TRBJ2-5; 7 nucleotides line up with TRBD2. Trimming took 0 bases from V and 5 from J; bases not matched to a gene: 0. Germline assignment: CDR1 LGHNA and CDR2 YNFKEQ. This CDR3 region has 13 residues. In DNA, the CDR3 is TGTGCCAGCAGCCAAGAGGGGGGGGAGACCCAGTACTTC. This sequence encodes CASSQEGGETQYF.

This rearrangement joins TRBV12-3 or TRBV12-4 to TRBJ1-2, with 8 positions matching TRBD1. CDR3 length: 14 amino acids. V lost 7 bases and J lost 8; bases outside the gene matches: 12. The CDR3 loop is CASTMFQGAGGYTF. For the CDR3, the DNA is TGTGCCAGCACCATGTTTCAGGGGGCGGGAGGCTACACCTTC.

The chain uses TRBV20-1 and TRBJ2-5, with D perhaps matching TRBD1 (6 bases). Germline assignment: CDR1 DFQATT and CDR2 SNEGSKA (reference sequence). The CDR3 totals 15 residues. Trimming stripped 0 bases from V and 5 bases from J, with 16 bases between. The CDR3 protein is CSARDSSAGVETQYF. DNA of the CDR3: TGCAGTGCTAGAGATTCCTCGGCAGGGGTGGAGACCCAGTACTTC.

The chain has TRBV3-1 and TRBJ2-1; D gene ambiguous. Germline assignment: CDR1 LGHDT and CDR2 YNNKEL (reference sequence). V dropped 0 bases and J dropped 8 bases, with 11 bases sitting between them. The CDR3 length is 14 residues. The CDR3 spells CASSQDLSFYEQFF. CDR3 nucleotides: TGTGCCAGCAGCCAAGATCTGAGTTTCTATGAGCAGTTCTTC.

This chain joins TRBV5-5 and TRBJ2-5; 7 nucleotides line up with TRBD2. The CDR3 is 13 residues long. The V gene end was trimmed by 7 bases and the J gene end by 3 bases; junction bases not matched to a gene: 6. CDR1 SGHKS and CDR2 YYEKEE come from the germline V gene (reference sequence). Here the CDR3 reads CASETSAKETQYF. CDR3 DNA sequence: TGTGCCAGCGAAACTAGCGCTAAAGAGACCCAGTACTTC.

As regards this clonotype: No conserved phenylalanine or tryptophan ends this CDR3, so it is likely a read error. The CDR3 spells CASSLTLAGFTDTQYL. Written as DNA, the CDR3 is TGTGCCAGCAGCTTAACCCTAGCGGGGTTCACAGATACGCAGTATCTT. The V gene is TRBV7-6, the J gene TRBJ2-3; 9 bases agree with TRBD2. The CDR3 is 16 residues long. The V segment lost 2 bases and the J segment 2 bases; nucleotides outside the gene matches: 5. CDR1 is SGHVS, CDR2 FNYEAQ, per germline.